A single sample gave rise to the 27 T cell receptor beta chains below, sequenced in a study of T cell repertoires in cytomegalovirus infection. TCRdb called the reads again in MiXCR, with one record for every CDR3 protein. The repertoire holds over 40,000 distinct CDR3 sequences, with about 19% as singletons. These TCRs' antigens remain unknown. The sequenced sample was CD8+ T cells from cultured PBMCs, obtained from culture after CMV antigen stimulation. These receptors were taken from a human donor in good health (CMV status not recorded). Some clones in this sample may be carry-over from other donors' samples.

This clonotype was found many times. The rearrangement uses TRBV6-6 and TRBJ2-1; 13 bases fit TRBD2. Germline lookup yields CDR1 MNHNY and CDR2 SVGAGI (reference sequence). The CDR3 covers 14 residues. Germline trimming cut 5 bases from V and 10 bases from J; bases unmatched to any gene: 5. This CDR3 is CASSPGTSGVEQFF. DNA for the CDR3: TGTGCCAGCAGTCCGGGGACTAGCGGGGTCGAGCAGTTCTTC.

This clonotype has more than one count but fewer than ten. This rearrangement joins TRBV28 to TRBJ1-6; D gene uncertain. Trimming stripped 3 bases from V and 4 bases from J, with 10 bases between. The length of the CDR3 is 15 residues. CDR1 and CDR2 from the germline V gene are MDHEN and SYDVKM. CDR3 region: CASSFGRRYNSPLHF. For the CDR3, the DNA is TGTGCCAGCAGTTTTGGACGGCGGTATAATTCACCCCTCCACTTT.

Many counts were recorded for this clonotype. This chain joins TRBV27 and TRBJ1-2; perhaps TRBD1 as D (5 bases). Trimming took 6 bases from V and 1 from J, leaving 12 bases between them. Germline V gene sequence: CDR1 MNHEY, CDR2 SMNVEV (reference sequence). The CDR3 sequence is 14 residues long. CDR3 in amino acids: CASSWGESNYGYTF. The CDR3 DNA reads TGTGCCAGCAGCTGGGGGGAGAGTAACTATGGCTACACCTTC.

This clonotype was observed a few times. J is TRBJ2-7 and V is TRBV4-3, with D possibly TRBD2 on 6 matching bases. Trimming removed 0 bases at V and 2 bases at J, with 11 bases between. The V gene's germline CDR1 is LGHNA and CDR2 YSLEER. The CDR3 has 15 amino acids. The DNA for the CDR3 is TGCGCCAGCAGCCAAGACCCGTCGGGGGCCTACGAGCAGTACTTC. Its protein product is CASSQDPSGAYEQYF.

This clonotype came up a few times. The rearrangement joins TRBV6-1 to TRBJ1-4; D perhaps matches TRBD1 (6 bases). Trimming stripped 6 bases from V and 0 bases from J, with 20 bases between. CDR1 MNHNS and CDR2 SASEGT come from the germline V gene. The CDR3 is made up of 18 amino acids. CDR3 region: CASSPPGPGHSTNEKLFF. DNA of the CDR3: TGTGCCAGCAGCCCGCCCGGACCGGGACATTCAACTAATGAAAAACTGTTTTTT.

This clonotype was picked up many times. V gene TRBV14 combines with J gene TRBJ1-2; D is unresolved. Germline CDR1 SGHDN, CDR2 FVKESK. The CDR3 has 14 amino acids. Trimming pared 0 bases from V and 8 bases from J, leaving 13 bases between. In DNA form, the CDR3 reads TGTGCCAGCAGCCAAGAAGCGACGGTAGTAGGCTACACCTTC. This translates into CASSQEATVVGYTF.

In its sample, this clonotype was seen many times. CDR3 bases: TGTGCCAGCAGTCTAACAGGGATGAACACTGAAGCTTTCTTT. This gives the protein CASSLTGMNTEAFF. The gene calls are TRBV12-3 or TRBV12-4 and TRBJ1-1; TRBD1 might be the D (6 bases). The CDR3 length is 14 residues. The germline V and J ends were trimmed by 5 bases and 0 bases, with 10 bases remaining between them.

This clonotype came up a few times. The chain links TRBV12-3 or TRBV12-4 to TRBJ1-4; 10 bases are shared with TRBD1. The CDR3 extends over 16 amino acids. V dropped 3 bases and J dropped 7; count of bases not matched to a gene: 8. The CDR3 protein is CASSFGLGTGVEKLFF. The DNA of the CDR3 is TGTGCCAGCAGTTTCGGATTAGGGACAGGGGTTGAAAAACTGTTTTTT.

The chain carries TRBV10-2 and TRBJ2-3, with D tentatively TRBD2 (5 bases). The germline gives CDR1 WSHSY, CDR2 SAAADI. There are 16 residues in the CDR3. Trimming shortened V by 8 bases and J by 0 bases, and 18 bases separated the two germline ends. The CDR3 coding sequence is TGCGCCAGCCGAGGGCCAGCGGAGACTAGCACAGATACGCAGTATTTT. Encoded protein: CASRGPAETSTDTQYF.

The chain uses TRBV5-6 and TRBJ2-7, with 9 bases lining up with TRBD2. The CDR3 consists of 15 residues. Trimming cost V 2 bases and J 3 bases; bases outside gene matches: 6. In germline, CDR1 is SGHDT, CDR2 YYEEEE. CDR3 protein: CASSFLAGPRYEQYF. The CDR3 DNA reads TGTGCCAGCAGCTTCCTAGCGGGACCACGCTACGAGCAGTACTTC.

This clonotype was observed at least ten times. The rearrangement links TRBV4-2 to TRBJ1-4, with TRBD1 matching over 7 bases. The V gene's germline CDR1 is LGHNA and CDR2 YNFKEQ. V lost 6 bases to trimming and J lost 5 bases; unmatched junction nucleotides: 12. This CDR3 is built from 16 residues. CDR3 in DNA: TGTGCCAGCAGTGTTGAGCCGACAGGGAAGAATGAAAAACTGTTTTTT. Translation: CASSVEPTGKNEKLFF.

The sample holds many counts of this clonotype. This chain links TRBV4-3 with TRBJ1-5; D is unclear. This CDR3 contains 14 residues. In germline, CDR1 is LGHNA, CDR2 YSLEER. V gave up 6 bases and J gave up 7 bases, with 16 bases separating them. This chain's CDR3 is CASSHAVGLQPQHF. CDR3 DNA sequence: TGCGCCAGCAGTCATGCCGTCGGGTTACAGCCCCAGCATTTT.

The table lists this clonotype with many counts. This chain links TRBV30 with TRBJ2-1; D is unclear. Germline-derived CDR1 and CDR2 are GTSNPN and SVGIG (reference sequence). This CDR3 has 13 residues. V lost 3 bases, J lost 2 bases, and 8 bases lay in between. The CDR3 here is CAWRPLAYNEQFF. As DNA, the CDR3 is TGTGCCTGGAGGCCGCTGGCCTACAATGAGCAGTTCTTC.

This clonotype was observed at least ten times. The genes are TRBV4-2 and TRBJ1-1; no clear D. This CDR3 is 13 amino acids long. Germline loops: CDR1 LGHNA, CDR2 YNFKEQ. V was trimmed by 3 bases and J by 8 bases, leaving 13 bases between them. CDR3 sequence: CASSQAVMEEAFF. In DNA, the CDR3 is TGTGCCAGCAGCCAGGCCGTCATGGAGGAAGCTTTCTTT.

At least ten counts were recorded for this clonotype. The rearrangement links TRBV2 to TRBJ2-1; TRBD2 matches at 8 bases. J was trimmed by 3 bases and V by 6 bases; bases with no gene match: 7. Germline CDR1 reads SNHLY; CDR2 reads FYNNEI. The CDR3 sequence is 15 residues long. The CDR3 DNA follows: TGTGCCAGCAGGCTTCCGGGAGGGAACTACAATGAGCAGTTCTTC. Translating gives CASRLPGGNYNEQFF.

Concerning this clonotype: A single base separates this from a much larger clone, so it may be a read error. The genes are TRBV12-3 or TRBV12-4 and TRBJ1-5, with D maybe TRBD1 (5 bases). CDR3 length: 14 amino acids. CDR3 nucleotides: TGTGCCAGCGGTTTAGGCCAGGGCTTGCAGCCCCAGCATTTT. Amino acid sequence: CASGLGQGLQPQHF.

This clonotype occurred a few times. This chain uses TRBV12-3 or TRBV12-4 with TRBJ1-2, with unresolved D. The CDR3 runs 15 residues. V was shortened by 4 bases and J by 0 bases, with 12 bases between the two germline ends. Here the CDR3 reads CASSSSAASNYGYTF. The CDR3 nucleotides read TGTGCCAGCAGTTCCTCAGCGGCATCTAACTATGGCTACACCTTC.

Written as DNA, the CDR3 is TGTGCCAGCAGTTTACCTCGGACTAGCGGGGGGGCGGAGGAGCTGTTTTTT. As protein: CASSLPRTSGGAEELFF. The rearrangement links TRBV12-3 or TRBV12-4 to TRBJ2-2, with TRBD2 matching over 15 bases. With 2 bases clipped from V and 10 bases from J, the junction kept 8 bases outside the gene matches. The CDR3 runs 17 residues.

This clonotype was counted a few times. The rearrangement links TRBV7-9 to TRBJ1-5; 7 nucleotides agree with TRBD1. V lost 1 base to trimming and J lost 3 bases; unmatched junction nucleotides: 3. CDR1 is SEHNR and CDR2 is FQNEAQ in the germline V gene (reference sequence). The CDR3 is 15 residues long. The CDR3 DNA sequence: TGTGCCAGCAGCTTAGGCACAGGGGACAATCAGCCCCAGCATTTT. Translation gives CASSLGTGDNQPQHF.

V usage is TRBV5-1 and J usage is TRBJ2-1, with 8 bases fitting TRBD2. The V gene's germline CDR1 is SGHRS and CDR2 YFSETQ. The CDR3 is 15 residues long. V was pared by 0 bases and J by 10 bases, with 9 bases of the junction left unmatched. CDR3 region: CASSLDSGAGEEQFF. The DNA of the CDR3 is TGCGCCAGCAGCTTGGATAGTGGAGCGGGGGAGGAGCAGTTCTTC.

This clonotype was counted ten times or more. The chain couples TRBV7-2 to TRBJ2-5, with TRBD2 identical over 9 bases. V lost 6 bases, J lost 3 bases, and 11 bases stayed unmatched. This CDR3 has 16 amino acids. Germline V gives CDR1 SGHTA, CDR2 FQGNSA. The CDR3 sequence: CASRSRGRGLEETQYF. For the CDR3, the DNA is TGTGCCAGCAGGTCTCGCGGGAGGGGGTTAGAAGAGACCCAGTACTTC.

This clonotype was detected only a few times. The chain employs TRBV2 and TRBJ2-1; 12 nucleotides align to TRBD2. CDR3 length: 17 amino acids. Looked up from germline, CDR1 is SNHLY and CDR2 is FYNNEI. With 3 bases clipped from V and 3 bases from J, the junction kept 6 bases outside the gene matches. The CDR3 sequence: CASSDVGTSGLYNEQFF. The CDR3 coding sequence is TGTGCCAGCAGTGATGTCGGGACTAGCGGGCTCTACAATGAGCAGTTCTTC.

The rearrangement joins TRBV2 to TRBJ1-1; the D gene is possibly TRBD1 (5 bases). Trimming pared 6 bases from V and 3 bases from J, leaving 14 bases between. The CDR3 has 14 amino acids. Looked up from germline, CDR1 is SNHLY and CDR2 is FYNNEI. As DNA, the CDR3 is TGTGCCAGCAGCAAAGGTGTGGGGGACACTGAAGCTTTCTTT. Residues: CASSKGVGDTEAFF.

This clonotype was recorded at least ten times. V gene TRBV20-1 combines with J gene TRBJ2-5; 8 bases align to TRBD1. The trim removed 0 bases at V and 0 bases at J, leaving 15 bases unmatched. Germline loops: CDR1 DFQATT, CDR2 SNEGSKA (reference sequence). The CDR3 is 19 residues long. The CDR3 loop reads CSARDPAGQGGGYQETQYF. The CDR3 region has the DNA TGCAGTGCTAGAGATCCGGCAGGACAGGGCGGAGGGTACCAAGAGACCCAGTACTTC.

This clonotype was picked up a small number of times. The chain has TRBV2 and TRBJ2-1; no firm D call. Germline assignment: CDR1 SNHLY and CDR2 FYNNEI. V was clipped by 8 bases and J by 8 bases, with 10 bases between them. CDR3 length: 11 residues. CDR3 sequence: CASGPYDEQFF. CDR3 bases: TGTGCCAGCGGTCCATATGATGAGCAGTTCTTC.

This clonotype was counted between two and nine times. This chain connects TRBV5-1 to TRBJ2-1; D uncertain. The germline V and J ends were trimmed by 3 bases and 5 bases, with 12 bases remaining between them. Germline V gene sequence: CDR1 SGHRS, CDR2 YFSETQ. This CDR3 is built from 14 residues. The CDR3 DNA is TGCGCCAGCAGCTCGTCAATCCGGGACAATGAGCAGTTCTTC. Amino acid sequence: CASSSSIRDNEQFF.

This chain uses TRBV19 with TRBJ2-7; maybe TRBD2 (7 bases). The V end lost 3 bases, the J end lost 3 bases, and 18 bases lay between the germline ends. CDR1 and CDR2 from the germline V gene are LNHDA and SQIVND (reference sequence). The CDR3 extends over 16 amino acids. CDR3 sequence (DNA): TGTGCCAGTAGTATGGGGGGGGCCCAGCCCTACTACGAGCAGTACTTC. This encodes CASSMGGAQPYYEQYF.